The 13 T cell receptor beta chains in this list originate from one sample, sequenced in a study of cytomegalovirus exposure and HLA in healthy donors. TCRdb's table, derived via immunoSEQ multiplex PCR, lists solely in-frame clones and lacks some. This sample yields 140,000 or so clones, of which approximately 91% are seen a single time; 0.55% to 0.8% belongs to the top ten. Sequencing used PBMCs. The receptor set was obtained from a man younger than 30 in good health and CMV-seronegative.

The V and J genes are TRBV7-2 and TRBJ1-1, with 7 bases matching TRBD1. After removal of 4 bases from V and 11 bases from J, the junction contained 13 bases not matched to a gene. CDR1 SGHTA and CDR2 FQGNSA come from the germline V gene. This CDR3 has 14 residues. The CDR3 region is CASSSDRVSPGAFF. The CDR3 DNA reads TGTGCCAGCAGCTCCGACAGGGTATCTCCTGGCGCTTTCTTT. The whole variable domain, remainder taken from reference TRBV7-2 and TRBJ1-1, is GAGVSQSPSNKVTEKGKDVELRCDPISGHTALYWYRQSLGQGLEFLIYFQGNSAPDKSGLPSDRFSAERTGGSVSTLTIQRTQQEDSAVYLCASSSDRVSPGAFFGQGTRLTVV.

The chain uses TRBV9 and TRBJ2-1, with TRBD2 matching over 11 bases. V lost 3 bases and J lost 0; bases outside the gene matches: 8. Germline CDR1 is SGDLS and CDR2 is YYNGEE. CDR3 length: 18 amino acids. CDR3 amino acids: CASSGGLAETSSYNEQFF. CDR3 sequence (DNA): TGTGCCAGCAGCGGGGGACTAGCGGAGACGAGCTCCTACAATGAGCAGTTCTTC.

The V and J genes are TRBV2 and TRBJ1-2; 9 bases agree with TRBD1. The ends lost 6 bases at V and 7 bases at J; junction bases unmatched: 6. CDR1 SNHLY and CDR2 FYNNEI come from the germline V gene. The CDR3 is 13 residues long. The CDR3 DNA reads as TGTGCCAGCAGCCCCATACAGGGGGCTGGCTACACCTTC. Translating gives CASSPIQGAGYTF.

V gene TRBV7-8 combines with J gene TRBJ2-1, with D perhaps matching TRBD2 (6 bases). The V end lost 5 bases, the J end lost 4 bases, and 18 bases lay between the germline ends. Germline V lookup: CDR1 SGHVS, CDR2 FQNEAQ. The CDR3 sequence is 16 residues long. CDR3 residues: CASSLHQLASYNEQFF. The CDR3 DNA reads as TGTGCCAGCAGCCTCCATCAGCTAGCGAGTTACAATGAGCAGTTCTTC.

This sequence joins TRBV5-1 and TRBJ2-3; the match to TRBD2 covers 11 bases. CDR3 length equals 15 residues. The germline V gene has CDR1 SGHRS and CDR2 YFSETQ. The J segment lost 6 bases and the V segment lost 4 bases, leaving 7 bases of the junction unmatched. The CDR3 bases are TGCGCCAGCAGCATTAGCGGGGGGGCCATGGATACGCAGTATTTT. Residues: CASSISGGAMDTQYF.

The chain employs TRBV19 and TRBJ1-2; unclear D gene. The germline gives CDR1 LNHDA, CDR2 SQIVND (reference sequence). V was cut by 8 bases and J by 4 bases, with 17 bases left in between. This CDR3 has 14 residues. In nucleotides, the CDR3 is TGTGCCAGTGCAAGTTCGCGGGGTATCTATGGCTACACCTTC. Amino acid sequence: CASASSRGIYGYTF.

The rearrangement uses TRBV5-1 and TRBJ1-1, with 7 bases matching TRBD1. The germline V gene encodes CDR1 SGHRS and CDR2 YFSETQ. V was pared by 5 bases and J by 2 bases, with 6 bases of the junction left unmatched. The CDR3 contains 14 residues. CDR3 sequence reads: CASRPDRVNTEAFF. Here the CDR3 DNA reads TGCGCCAGCAGACCAGACAGGGTCAACACTGAAGCTTTCTTT.

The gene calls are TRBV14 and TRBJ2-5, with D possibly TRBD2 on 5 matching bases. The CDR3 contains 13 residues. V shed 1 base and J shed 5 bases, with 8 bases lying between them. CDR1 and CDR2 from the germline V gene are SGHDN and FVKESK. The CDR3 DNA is TGTGCCAGCAGCCAAGGAGGGCCTGAGACCCAGTACTTC. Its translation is CASSQGGPETQYF. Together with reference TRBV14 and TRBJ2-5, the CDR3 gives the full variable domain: EAGVTQFPSHSVIEKGQTVTLRCDPISGHDNLYWYRRVMGKEIKFLLHFVKESKQDESGMPNNRFLAERTGGTYSTLKVQPAELEDSGVYFCASSQGGPETQYFGPGTRLLVL.

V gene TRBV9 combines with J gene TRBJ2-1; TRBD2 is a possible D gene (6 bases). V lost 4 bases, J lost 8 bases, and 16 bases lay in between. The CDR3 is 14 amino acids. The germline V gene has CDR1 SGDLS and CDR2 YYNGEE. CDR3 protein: CASSPGLAVDEQFF. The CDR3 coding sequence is TGTGCCAGCAGCCCGGGATTAGCGGTCGATGAGCAGTTCTTC.

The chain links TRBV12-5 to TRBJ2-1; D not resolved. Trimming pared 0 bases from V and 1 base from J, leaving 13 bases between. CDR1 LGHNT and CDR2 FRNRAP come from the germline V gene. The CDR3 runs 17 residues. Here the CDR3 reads CASGLVLWAQSYNEQFF. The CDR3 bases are TGTGCTAGTGGTTTGGTCCTTTGGGCTCAATCCTACAATGAGCAGTTCTTC.

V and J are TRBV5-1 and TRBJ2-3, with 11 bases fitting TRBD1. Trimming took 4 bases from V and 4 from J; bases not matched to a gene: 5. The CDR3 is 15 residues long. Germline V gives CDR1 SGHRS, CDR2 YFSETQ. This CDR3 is CASSRDRGSADTQYF. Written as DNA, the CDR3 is TGCGCCAGCAGCCGGGACAGGGGGTCAGCAGATACGCAGTATTTT.

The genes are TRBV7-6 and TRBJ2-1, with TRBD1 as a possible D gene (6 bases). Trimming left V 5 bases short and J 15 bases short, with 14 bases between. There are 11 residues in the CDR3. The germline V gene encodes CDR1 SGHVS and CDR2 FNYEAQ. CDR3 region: CASSRGHELFF. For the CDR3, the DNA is TGTGCCAGCAGCCGGGGACATGAATTGTTCTTC.

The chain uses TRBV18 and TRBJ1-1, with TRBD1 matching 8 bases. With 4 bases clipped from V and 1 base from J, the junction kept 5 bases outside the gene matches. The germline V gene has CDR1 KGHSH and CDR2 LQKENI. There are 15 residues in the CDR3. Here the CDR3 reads CASSLTGTGNTEAFF. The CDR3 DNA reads TGTGCCAGCTCACTAACCGGGACAGGGAACACTGAAGCTTTCTTT.